The T cell receptor beta chain described here comes from a study of shared clonotypes between healthy human individuals. Study-wide findings and caveats: Clonotypes not shared had lower generation probabilities than those common to all four donors.

Each cell subset's genomic DNA was divided evenly among several immunoSEQ plates. Each sorted subset replicate got 200 ng genomic DNA, 25,000 to 30,000 genomes. Libraries were prepared by immunoSEQ multiplex PCR; TCRdb keeps only in-frame clonotypes and omits some of them. The repertoire holds 1.6 million or so clones, with 98% to 99% as singletons. There were no recent acute infections or vaccinations among the donors, who were healthy HIV-negative adults. The junction had 2 bases not matched to a gene; V was cut back by 2 bases and J by 6 bases. Germline V gene lookup returns CDR1 MDHEN and CDR2 SYDVKM. The CDR3 sequence is 15 residues long. Regarding this clone: Its antigen remains unidentified.

Sequencing used naive CD4+ T cells sorted from blood. Subset: CD45RA+ positively selected. The chain recombines TRBV28 with TRBJ2-2; 11 bases align to TRBD2. This sequence was found in a young man in good health. CDR3: CASSLVAGGPGELFF. DNA for the CDR3: TGTGCCAGCAGTTTAGTAGCGGGAGGGCCCGGGGAGCTGTTTTTT. Variable domain in full (rest from reference TRBV28 and TRBJ2-2): DVKVTQSSRYLVKRTGEKVFLECVQDMDHENMFWYRQDPGLGLRLIYFSYDVKMKEKGDIPEGYSVSREKKERFSLILESASTNQTSMYLCASSLVAGGPGELFFGEGSRLTVL.